These 5 T cell receptor beta chains originate from one sample sequenced in a study of T cells after yellow fever vaccination. One entry per CDR3 protein, called by TCRdb with MiXCR from the 5' RACE reads. Found here are around 310,000 distinct CDR3 sequences, 8.5% to 10% of them singletons; the top ten hold over 15%. The material was PBMCs, obtained on the day of the first yellow fever vaccination. These TCRs come from a man aged 18 to 29 who received the YFV17D yellow fever vaccine.

The V and J genes are TRBV5-1 and TRBJ2-6; maybe TRBD2 (5 bases). This CDR3 contains 19 residues. Germline CDR1 and CDR2: SGHRS and YFSETQ. Between the trimmed V and J ends, which lost 1 base and 3 bases, there was a span of 20 bases. The CDR3 is CASSLWSSGLWSGANVLTF. In nucleotides, the CDR3 is TGCGCCAGCAGCTTGTGGTCTTCGGGGTTGTGGAGTGGGGCCAACGTCCTGACTTTC.

The chain joins TRBV7-2 to TRBJ2-1, with 9 positions matching TRBD2. CDR1 is SGHTA, CDR2 FQGNSA, per germline. The length of the CDR3 is 18 residues. Unmatched junction bases numbered 8, after V lost 2 bases and J lost 0 bases. This CDR3 reads CASSLWGGSGGSYNEQFF. In DNA form, the CDR3 reads TGTGCCAGCAGCTTATGGGGCGGTAGCGGGGGCTCCTACAATGAGCAGTTCTTC.

Regarding this clonotype: One junction end disagrees with the germline gene, perhaps due to a read error. The gene calls are TRBV28 and TRBJ2-5; the D is unclear. In germline, CDR1 is MDHEN, CDR2 SYDVKM. CDR3 length: 15 amino acids. The CDR3 coding sequence is TGTGCCAGCGGTTTTCTAGGGCCCTACCAAGAGACCCAGTACTTC. This gives the protein CASGFLGPYQETQYF.

The chain employs TRBV3-1 and TRBJ1-3; maybe TRBD1 (6 bases). Deletions cut 2 bases from V and 8 bases from J, with 22 bases between. The CDR3 sequence is 17 residues long. From germline, CDR1 is LGHDT and CDR2 YNNKEL (reference sequence). The CDR3 is CASSQRFSYTGLYTIYF. CDR3 bases: TGTGCCAGCAGCCAACGTTTTTCATATACAGGGTTGTACACCATATATTTT.

This clonotype occurred a few times. This chain links TRBV5-1 with TRBJ2-5; D not certain. Germline-derived CDR1 and CDR2 are SGHRS and YFSETQ. This CDR3 spans 16 amino acids. Trimming took 0 bases from V and 1 from J, leaving 13 bases between them. The CDR3 region has the DNA TGCGCCAGCAGCTTGGATTACAGAGTGATCCAAGAGACCCAGTACTTC. Its translation is CASSLDYRVIQETQYF.